The entry below gives a single T cell receptor (beta chain) sequence along with its context. The source of the sample is a study of blood T cell repertoires in COVID-19. Produced via immunoSEQ multiplex PCR; TCRdb's table is partial and in-frame only. The sample records fewer than 200,000 clones, about four fifths being singletons. Germline values: CDR1 ENHRY, CDR2 SYGVKD. J was trimmed by 6 bases and V by 10 bases; bases with no gene match: 12. This CDR3 is 13 amino acids long. This clonotype originated in a woman of 80 years or more with COVID-19, enrolled during active disease. Input material: peripheral blood. This chain uses TRBV10-3 with TRBJ2-7, with 7 nucleotides matching TRBD2. The CDR3 DNA reads TGTGCCACGGGCATAGCGGGCGGGGGCGAGCAGTACTTC. Encoded protein: CATGIAGGGEQYF.